The text below deals with one T cell receptor (beta chain). Antigen unknown. The data stem from a study of T cell responses to AZD1222 COVID-19 vaccine. Broader study findings: Only a handful of AZD1222 recipients, more than five in all, had baseline seropositivity. Nearly half of unique spike-specific TCRs reportedly avoided B.1.351 and B.1.1.7 mutated regions. Two AZD1222 doses significantly raised spike-specific TCR breadth and depth over controls.

V shed 3 bases and J 6 bases; nucleotides not matched to a gene: 12. The CDR3 is 15 residues long. Germline V lookup: CDR1 DFQATT, CDR2 SNEGSKA (reference sequence). Clones were read by immunoSEQ multiplex PCR, and TCRdb kept only the in-frame ones, dropping some. Of about 59,000 clones in the sample, 89% were seen once. The material was peripheral blood, obtained 28 days after the second AZD1222 dose. The TCR originated in an adult who received the AZD1222 COVID-19 vaccine. The rearrangement uses TRBV20-1 and TRBJ2-7; 9 nucleotides agree with TRBD1. The CDR3 DNA follows: TGCAGTGCTAGTCCTCCAAGGACAGGGGCGGGCGAGCAGTACTTC. This translates into CSASPPRTGAGEQYF.